Below, 3 T cell receptor beta chains from the same sample are listed, as sequenced in a study of T cells after yellow fever vaccination. TCRdb reprocessed the 5' RACE reads via MiXCR and lists one record per CDR3 protein. The sample includes about 550,000 distinct CDR3 sequences, 15% to 20% of them seen just once. This specimen was PBMCs, taken 15 days after the yellow fever booster vaccination. These receptors were obtained from a man aged 25-45 years who received the YFV17D yellow fever vaccine.

The table lists this clonotype with many counts. This chain uses TRBV28 with TRBJ2-6; D is possibly TRBD1 (6 bases). Germline V gene sequence: CDR1 MDHEN, CDR2 SYDVKM. The CDR3 spans 17 residues. Trimming took off 8 bases at V and 1 base at J, with 18 bases between the two ends. This chain's CDR3 is CASLKRAGVSGANVLTF. CDR3 sequence (DNA): TGTGCCAGCCTCAAAAGGGCAGGGGTGTCTGGGGCCAACGTCCTGACTTTC.

J is TRBJ2-1 and V is TRBV24-1; D is ambiguous. The V gene's germline CDR1 is KGHDR and CDR2 SFDVKD. V lost 0 bases to trimming and J lost 5 bases, with 16 bases between them. CDR3 length equals 17 residues. The CDR3 region has the DNA TGTGCCACCAGTGATTTGCCGCAATCAGAAGGGCACAATGAGCAGTTCTTC. This sequence encodes CATSDLPQSEGHNEQFF.

This clonotype was picked up many times. J is TRBJ1-5 and V is TRBV12-3 or TRBV12-4, with D unresolved. The CDR3 contains 11 residues. Trimming removed 3 bases at V and 6 bases at J, with 3 bases between. The CDR3 reads CASSLGQPQHF. In nucleotides, the CDR3 is TGTGCCAGCAGTTTGGGTCAGCCCCAGCATTTT.